The 20 T cell receptor beta chains listed next were all sequenced from one sample in a study of identical twins. Each CDR3 protein gets one entry after TCRdb re-called the 5' RACE reads with MiXCR. The sample contains roughly 240,000 distinct CDR3 sequences, approximately 7% of which appear only once. These data were also filed under a second study, of yellow fever vaccine responses in identical twins.

The sample consisted of memory (CD45RO+) T cells sorted from blood. All receptors come from a woman younger than 30 in good health.

In this sample, this clonotype turned up many times. The chain recombines TRBV20-1 with TRBJ2-1; 7 bases match TRBD2. This CDR3 has 14 residues. The V gene's germline CDR1 is DFQATT and CDR2 SNEGSKA (reference sequence). J gave up 0 bases and V 6 bases, and 5 bases lay outside the gene matches. The CDR3 region is CSATSGNSYNEQFF. The DNA of the CDR3 is TGCAGTGCCACCAGCGGGAACTCCTACAATGAGCAGTTCTTC.

This clonotype appeared many times. The chain links TRBV27 to TRBJ2-3; the match to TRBD1 covers 10 bases. TRBJ2-5 matches the DNA end more closely, so the J call is doubtful. The CDR3 extends over 12 amino acids. Germline lookup yields CDR1 MNHEY and CDR2 SMNVEV (reference sequence). CDR3 sequence: CASSWTGGTQYF. CDR3 DNA: TGTGCCAGCAGTTGGACAGGGGGGACCCAGTACTTC.

This chain links TRBV7-3 with TRBJ2-1; 9 nucleotides line up with TRBD2. CDR1 is SGHTA, CDR2 FQGTGA, per germline. The CDR3 sequence is 15 residues long. J lost 4 bases, V lost 5 bases, and 6 bases had no gene match. The CDR3 nucleotides read TGTGCCAGCAGCCCTTCTAGCGGGAATTACAATGAGCAGTTCTTC. It is translated as CASSPSSGNYNEQFF.

The chain couples TRBV20-1 to TRBJ2-5; TRBD2 aligns across 12 bases. CDR3 size: 16 residues. Germline-derived CDR1 and CDR2 are DFQATT and SNEGSKA (reference sequence). V gave up 2 bases and J gave up 0 bases; unmatched junction bases: 4. The CDR3 sequence: CSARLAGGRNQETQYF. In DNA form, the CDR3 reads TGCAGTGCTAGACTAGCGGGGGGGAGGAACCAAGAGACCCAGTACTTC.

This clonotype turned up a few times. The genes are TRBV18 and TRBJ1-1, with a possible D match to TRBD1 (6 bases). Germline V gives CDR1 KGHSH, CDR2 LQKENI. CDR3 length: 13 residues. With 8 bases removed from V and 3 bases from J, the gap between germline ends came to 13 bases. This CDR3 is CASQGNRDTEAFF. CDR3 DNA: TGTGCCAGCCAAGGCAACAGGGACACTGAAGCTTTCTTT.

The table lists this clonotype with many counts. This chain links TRBV5-1 with TRBJ2-7, with 10 bases aligning to TRBD2. The CDR3 is made up of 14 amino acids. Germline values: CDR1 SGHRS, CDR2 YFSETQ. V lost 3 bases and J lost 3; bases outside the gene matches: 3. The CDR3 loop reads CASSWTSGYYEQYF. The CDR3 DNA is TGCGCCAGCAGCTGGACTAGCGGATACTACGAGCAGTACTTC.

This clonotype was found a few times. This chain connects TRBV2 to TRBJ2-1; 10 positions agree with TRBD2. The CDR3 runs to 15 residues. Trimming at V came to 9 bases and at J to 9 bases, leaving 14 bases not matched to a gene. Germline lookup yields CDR1 SNHLY and CDR2 FYNNEI. CDR3 nucleotide sequence: TGTGCCAGTCAGGGGTCCAGCGGGAGGGTCGCTGAGCAGTTCTTC. Amino acid sequence: CASQGSSGRVAEQFF. The full variable domain, in which reference TRBV2 and TRBJ2-1 provide the parts outside the CDR3, is EPEVTQTPSHQVTQMGQEVILRCVPISNHLYFYWYRQILGQKVEFLVSFYNNEISEKSEIFDDQFSVERPDGSNFTLKIRSTKLEDSAMYFCASQGSSGRVAEQFFGPGTRLTVL.

CDR3 sequence (DNA): TGTGCCAGCACTCTGCGACAGAGGTACGGTGAGCAGTTCTTC. As protein: CASTLRQRYGEQFF. The chain links TRBV28 to TRBJ2-1; D possibly corresponds to TRBD1 (5 bases). This CDR3 is built from 14 residues. In germline, CDR1 is MDHEN, CDR2 SYDVKM. V lost 7 bases to trimming and J lost 9 bases, with 19 bases between them.

The table lists this clonotype with many counts. The chain joins TRBV5-1 to TRBJ2-1; 10 bases fit TRBD2. The junction had 2 bases not matched to a gene; V was cut back by 5 bases and J by 6 bases. Germline assignment: CDR1 SGHRS and CDR2 YFSETQ. The CDR3 sequence is 13 residues long. CDR3 nucleotide sequence: TGCGCCAGCAGACTAGCGGGATCCAATGAGCAGTTCTTC. Its protein is CASRLAGSNEQFF.

The rearrangement links TRBV11-3 to TRBJ2-1; 9 positions match TRBD1. Germline V CDR1 and CDR2: SGHNT, YENEEA. J was trimmed by 6 bases and V by 5 bases; bases with no gene match: 5. The CDR3 extends over 14 amino acids. In nucleotides, the CDR3 is TGTGCCAGCAGCGCCCCGGGACAGGGCAATGAGCAGTTCTTC. Residues: CASSAPGQGNEQFF.

The chain links TRBV10-3 to TRBJ1-1; tentatively, D is TRBD1 (6 bases). V was clipped by 4 bases and J by 1 base, with 10 bases between them. Germline V lookup: CDR1 ENHRY, CDR2 SYGVKD. This CDR3 contains 14 residues. CDR3 DNA: TGTGCCATCAGTGTACAGGGTAGGAACACTGAAGCTTTCTTT. Translating gives CAISVQGRNTEAFF.

The V call is TRBV5-4, the J call TRBJ2-4, with D possibly being TRBD2 (5 bases). This CDR3 contains 15 residues. V was cut by 3 bases and J by 7 bases, with 17 bases left in between. Germline loops: CDR1 SGHNT, CDR2 YYREEE (reference sequence). CDR3 bases: TGTGCCAGCAGCTCCCCCTCCTCCCCGGGGAACATTCAGTACTTC. Residues: CASSSPSSPGNIQYF.

This clonotype has just a few counts. The chain joins TRBV6-1 to TRBJ2-7; TRBD1 agrees at 7 bases. CDR3 length equals 15 residues. Germline values: CDR1 MNHNS, CDR2 SASEGT. Trimming cost V 6 bases and J 3 bases; bases outside gene matches: 11. The DNA for the CDR3 is TGTGCCAGCAGACCAGCCGAAGACAGGGTCTACGAGCAGTACGTC. Protein: CASRPAEDRVYEQYV.

The V and J genes are TRBV12-3 or TRBV12-4 and TRBJ2-7; unclear D gene. The V gene lost 1 base and the J gene lost 2 bases, with 12 bases spanning the gap. CDR3 length: 15 amino acids. Written as DNA, the CDR3 is TGTGCCAGCAGTTTAGGGTCATTCGCGGCCTACGAGCAGTACTTC. It translates to CASSLGSFAAYEQYF.

This clonotype showed up just a few times. V and J are TRBV5-1 and TRBJ2-5; D could derive from TRBD1 or TRBD2 (5 bases each). CDR1 SGHRS and CDR2 YFSETQ come from the germline V gene. V was shortened by 4 bases and J by 2 bases, with 15 bases between the two germline ends. CDR3 length equals 15 residues. In DNA, the CDR3 is TGCGCCAGCAGCCGCCAGGGAGACGGGCAAGAGACCCAGTACTTC. It translates to CASSRQGDGQETQYF.

The chain joins TRBV28 to TRBJ2-3; D remains ambiguous. Germline V gives CDR1 MDHEN, CDR2 SYDVKM. Deletions cut 6 bases from V and 5 bases from J, with 15 bases between. CDR3 length equals 14 residues. The CDR3 protein is CASRRGLRIDTQYF. CDR3 coding DNA: TGTGCCAGCAGGCGCGGTCTGAGGATAGATACGCAGTATTTT.

The sample holds many counts of this clonotype. CDR3 DNA: TGCGCCAGCAGCTTGGTCCACCGCGGGGGGCGACCGGATACGCAGTATTTT. It specifies CASSLVHRGGRPDTQYF. V usage is TRBV5-1 and J usage is TRBJ2-3; 8 bases fit TRBD2. V lost 0 bases and J lost 6; bases outside the gene matches: 12. The CDR3 is 17 residues long. The germline CDR1 and CDR2 sequences are SGHRS and YFSETQ.

With respect to this clonotype: One end of the junction fails to match germline, which may point to a read error. This rearrangement joins TRBV7-3 to TRBJ2-1, with a tentative D call TRBD1 (6 bases). Germline V CDR1 and CDR2: SGHTA, FQGTGA. CDR3 size: 16 residues. CDR3 in DNA: TGTGCCAGCAGCCTAACCGGGACATTATCCTACAATGAGCAGTTCTTC. Amino acids: CASSLTGTLSYNEQFF.

This clonotype was detected ten times or more. V is TRBV4-2 and J is TRBJ2-2, with 11 positions matching TRBD1. The CDR3 totals 15 residues. Germline-derived CDR1 and CDR2 are LGHNA and YNFKEQ. Trimming removed 4 bases from V and 3 bases from J; junction bases left unmatched: 1. DNA of the CDR3: TGTGCCAGCAGCCCGGGACAGGGGGACACCGGGGAGCTGTTTTTT. Translated, it gives CASSPGQGDTGELFF.

This clonotype has at least ten counts. This sequence joins TRBV20-1 and TRBJ2-1; 10 nucleotides agree with TRBD2. Germline V CDR1 and CDR2: DFQATT, SNEGSKA (reference sequence). The CDR3 runs to 14 residues. J was trimmed by 8 bases and V by 3 bases; bases with no gene match: 7. The CDR3 coding sequence is TGCAGTGCTAGTCTGCTAGCGGGAGCCTATGAGCAGTTCTTC. Its translation is CSASLLAGAYEQFF.